This T cell receptor beta chain was documented in a study of Ad26.COV2.S vaccination and SARS-CoV-2 variants. Study details: Ad26.COV2.S was injected intramuscularly once or twice, 56 days apart.

Only in-frame clones appear in the TCRdb table, and some are missing; sequencing was by immunoSEQ multiplex PCR. The sample includes 350,000 to 500,000 clones, 90% of them seen just once. CDR1 MDHEN and CDR2 SYDVKM come from the germline V gene. Deletions cut 2 bases from V and 5 bases from J, with 21 bases between. This CDR3 comprises 17 residues. Treatment reported: some 20 received Ad26.COV2.S at low or high dose, single or two shots; roughly five received placebo; per-sample allocation not given. Sampling occurred on day 63 after the first vaccine or placebo injection. Participants' vaccine, an Ad26 vector, delivered Wuhan-strain SARS-CoV-2 spike.

The sequenced sample was peripheral blood, obtained in a trial of Ad26.COV2.S vaccine versus placebo. This TCR derives from a person aged 18-65 years who received the Ad26.COV2.S COVID-19 vaccine or a placebo. V and J are TRBV28 and TRBJ1-2, with a possible D match to TRBD1 (6 bases). CDR3 DNA: TGTGCCAGCAGTTTAGGTATTGGGTACAGGGATGATTATGGCTACACCTTC. Translation: CASSLGIGYRDDYGYTF.